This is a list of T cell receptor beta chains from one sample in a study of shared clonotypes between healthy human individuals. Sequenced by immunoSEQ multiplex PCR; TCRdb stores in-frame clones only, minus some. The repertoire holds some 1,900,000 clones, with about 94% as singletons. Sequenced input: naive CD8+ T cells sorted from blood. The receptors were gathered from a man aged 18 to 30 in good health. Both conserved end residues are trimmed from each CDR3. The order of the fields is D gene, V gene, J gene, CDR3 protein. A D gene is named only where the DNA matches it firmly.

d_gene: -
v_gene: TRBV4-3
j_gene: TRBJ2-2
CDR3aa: ASSHPLAGELF

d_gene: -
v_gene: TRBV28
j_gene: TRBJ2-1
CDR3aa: ASSSSGFYNEQF

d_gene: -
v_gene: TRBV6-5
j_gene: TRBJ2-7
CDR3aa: ASSYFTGGYSYEQY

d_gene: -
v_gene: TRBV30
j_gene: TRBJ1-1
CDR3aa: AWTLHQRVNTEAF

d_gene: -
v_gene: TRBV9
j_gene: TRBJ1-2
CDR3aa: ASSPDGQWGYT

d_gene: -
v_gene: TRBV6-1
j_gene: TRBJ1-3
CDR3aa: ASIGRTSGNTIY

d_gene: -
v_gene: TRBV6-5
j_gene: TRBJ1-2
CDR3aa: ASSYSNGDINYGYT

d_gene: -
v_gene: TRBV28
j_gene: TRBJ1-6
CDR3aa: ASSSFGVPLH

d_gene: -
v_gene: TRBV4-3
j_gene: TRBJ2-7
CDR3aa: ASSPVEGGYEQY

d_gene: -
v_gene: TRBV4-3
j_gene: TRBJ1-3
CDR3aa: ASSPSGEGSGNTIY

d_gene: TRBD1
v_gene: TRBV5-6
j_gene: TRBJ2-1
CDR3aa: ASSLGTGFGNEQF

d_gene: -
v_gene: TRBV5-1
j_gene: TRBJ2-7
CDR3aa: ASSLFQGAEQY

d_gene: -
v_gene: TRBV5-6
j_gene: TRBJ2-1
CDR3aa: ASRQTGTYNEQF

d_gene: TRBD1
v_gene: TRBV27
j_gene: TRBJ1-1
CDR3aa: ASSSPQGADTEAF

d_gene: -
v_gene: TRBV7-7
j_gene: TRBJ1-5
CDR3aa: ASSLAGFNQPQH

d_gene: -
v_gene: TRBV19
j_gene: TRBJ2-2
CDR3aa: ASSIPPDREAWDSGELF

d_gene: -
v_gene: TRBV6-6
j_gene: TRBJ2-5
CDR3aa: ASSPRGPETQY

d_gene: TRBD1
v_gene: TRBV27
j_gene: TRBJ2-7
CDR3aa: ASRRKTGKSRYEQY

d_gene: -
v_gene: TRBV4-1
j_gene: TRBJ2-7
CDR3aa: ASSLMGSSYEQY

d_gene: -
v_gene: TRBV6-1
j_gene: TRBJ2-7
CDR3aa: ASRDSQRGEQY

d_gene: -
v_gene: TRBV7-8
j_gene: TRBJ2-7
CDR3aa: ASSLEGLEQY

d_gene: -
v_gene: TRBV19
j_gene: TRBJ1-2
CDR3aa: ASTGGYGYT

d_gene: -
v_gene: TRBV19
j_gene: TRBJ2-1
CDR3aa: ASSIVGNEQF

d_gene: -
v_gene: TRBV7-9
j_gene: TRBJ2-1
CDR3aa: ASVDLSDYNEQF

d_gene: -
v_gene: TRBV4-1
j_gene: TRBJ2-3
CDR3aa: ASSQSGVSTDTQY

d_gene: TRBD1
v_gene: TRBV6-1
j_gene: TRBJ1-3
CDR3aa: ASSEGQGATGNTIY

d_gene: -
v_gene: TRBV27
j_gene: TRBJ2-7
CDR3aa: ASSEDRDYEQY

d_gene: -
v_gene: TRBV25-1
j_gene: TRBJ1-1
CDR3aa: ASSEYEGNTEAF

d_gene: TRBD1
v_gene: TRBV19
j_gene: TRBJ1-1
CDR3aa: ATDRGTEAF

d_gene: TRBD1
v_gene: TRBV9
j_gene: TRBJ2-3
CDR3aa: ASSFGTGITDTQY

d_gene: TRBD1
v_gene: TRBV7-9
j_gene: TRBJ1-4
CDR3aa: ASSTQGVDEKLF

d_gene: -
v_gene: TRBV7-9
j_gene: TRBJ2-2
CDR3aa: ATSTPNTGELF

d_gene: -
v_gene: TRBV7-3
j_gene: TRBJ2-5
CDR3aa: ASSSGHEETQY

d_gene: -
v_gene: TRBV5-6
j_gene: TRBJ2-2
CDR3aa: ASSLNLSPGELF

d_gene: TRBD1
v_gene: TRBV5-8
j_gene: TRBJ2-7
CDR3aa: ASSFGTGSEQY

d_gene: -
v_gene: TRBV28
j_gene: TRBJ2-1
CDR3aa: ASSLAVYNEQF

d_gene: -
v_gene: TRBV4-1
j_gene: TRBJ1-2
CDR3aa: ASQSAGRDGYT

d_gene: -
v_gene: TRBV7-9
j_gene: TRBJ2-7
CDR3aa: ASSLDSGLSSYEQY

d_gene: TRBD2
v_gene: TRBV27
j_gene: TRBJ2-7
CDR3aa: ASSPLAGDFYEQY

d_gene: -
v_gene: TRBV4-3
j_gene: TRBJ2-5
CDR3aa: ASSQDSGLGETQY

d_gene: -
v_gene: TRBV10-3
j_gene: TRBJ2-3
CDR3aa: ATSEGAEDTQY